This section outlines one T cell receptor (beta chain) sequence together with its context. This sample was included in a study of blood T cell repertoires in COVID-19. The table came from immunoSEQ multiplex PCR; TCRdb's copy has only in-frame clones and leaves some out. The sample has about 260,000 clones; approximately 79% are singletons. From germline, CDR1 is KGHSH and CDR2 LQKENI. The CDR3 sequence is 15 residues long. V was clipped by 5 bases and J by 0 bases; unmatched bases: 6. The TCR comes from a man aged 25 to 40 with acute COVID-19. The sequenced sample consisted of PBMCs or T cells enriched from blood (not recorded which). The chain links TRBV18 to TRBJ1-1, with 7 nucleotides matching TRBD1. The CDR3 bases are TGTGCCAGCTCATACCGACAGGGAATGAACACTGAAGCTTTCTTT. Its translation is CASSYRQGMNTEAFF.